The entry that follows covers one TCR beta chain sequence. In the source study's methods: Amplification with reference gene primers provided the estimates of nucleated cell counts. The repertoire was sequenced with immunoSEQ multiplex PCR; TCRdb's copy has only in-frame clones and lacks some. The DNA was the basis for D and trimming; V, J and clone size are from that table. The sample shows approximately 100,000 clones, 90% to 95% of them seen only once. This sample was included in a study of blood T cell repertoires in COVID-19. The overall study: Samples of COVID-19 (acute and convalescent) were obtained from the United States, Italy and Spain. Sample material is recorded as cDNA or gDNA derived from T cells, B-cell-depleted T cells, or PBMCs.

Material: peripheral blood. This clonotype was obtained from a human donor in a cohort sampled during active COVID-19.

The CDR3 sequence: CASLAGGDTGELFF. The CDR3 nucleotides are TGTGCCAGCCTAGCGGGAGGCGACACCGGGGAGCTGTTTTTT. This rearrangement joins TRBV7-9 to TRBJ2-2; 11 nucleotides align to TRBD2. The V and J ends lost 8 bases and 3 bases, in that order; junction bases with no gene match: 2. Germline CDR1 and CDR2: SEHNR and FQNEAQ (reference sequence). This CDR3 contains 14 residues. The full variable domain, in which reference TRBV7-9 and TRBJ2-2 provide the parts outside the CDR3, is DTGVSQNPRHKITKRGQNVTFRCDPISEHNRLYWYRQTLGQGPEFLTYFQNEAQLEKSRLLSDRFSAERPKGSFSTLEIQRTEQGDSAMYLCASLAGGDTGELFFGEGSRLTVL.